This T cell receptor beta chain was captured in a study of hypomethylating agent response in myelodysplastic syndrome. In the study overall: Hypomethylating treatment was azacitidine in most of the 11, decitabine in 3 of 11. Mean age was around 70 +/- 6 years; diploid cytogenetics predominated. Whole-study results and caveats: The cohort was small, with only roughly twelve patients analyzed.

About this clone: Its antigen is not identified.

Some clones are missing from TCRdb's copy, which holds only in-frame ones; the method was immunoSEQ multiplex PCR. The sample records 1,200 or so clones, over 70% being singletons. Germline loops: CDR1 MNHEY, CDR2 SVGAGI. Trimming removed 4 bases from V and 6 bases from J, with 16 bases in between. The CDR3 contains 16 residues. The V and J genes are TRBV6-5 and TRBJ1-6; D gene uncertain. This clonotype was obtained from a human donor with myelodysplastic syndrome. Material: bone marrow, obtained before or after starting hypomethylating agent treatment for myelodysplastic syndrome (not recorded which). The CDR3 is CASSLGSPHPNSPLHF. In DNA form, the CDR3 reads TGTGCCAGCAGTTTGGGGTCTCCCCATCCTAATTCACCCCTCCACTTT.